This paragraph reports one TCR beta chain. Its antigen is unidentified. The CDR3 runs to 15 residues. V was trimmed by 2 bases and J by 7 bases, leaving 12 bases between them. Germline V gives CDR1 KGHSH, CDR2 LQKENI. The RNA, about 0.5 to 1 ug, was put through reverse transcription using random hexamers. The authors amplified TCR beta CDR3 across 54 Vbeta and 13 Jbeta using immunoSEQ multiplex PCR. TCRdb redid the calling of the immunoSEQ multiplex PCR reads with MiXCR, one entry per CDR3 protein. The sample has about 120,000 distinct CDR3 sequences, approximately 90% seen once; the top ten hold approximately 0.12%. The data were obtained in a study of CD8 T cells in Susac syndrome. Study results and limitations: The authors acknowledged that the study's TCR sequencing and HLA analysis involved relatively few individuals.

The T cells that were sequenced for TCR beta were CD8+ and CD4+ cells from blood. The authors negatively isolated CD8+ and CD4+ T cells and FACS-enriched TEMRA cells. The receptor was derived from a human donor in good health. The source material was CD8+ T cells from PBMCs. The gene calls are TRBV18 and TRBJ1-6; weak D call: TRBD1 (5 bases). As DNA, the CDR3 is TGTGCCAGCTCACCAGCGGACACTGGAAATTCACCCCTCCACTTT. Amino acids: CASSPADTGNSPLHF.